Given below is one T cell receptor beta chain in context. The antigen remains unidentified. This entry is derived from a study of PD-L1 blockade in urothelial cancer. Study information: Blood was subjected to analysis at 3 weeks (second dose) and 6 weeks following treatment start.

Time point meaning: peripheral blood 6 weeks after treatment start. The study, taken as a whole, reports: Sub-median blood TCR clonality before treatment predicted longer survival.

This CDR3 is 13 amino acids long. Germline lookup yields CDR1 LNHDA and CDR2 SQIVND (reference sequence). V shed 5 bases and J 5 bases; nucleotides not matched to a gene: 4. TCRdb keeps only in-frame clones here, not all; method: immunoSEQ multiplex PCR. Altogether over 70,000 clones are present, approximately 82% being singletons, with the ten largest covering 8.4%. V usage is TRBV19 and J usage is TRBJ2-7, with TRBD1 matching over 9 bases. The receptor's source is a man aged 65 to 85 with urothelial cancer. This sample comprised PBMCs, obtained around atezolizumab (anti-PD-L1) treatment. DNA of the CDR3: TGTGCCAGTAGTCAGACAGGGGGAAACGAGCAGTACTTC. It specifies CASSQTGGNEQYF.